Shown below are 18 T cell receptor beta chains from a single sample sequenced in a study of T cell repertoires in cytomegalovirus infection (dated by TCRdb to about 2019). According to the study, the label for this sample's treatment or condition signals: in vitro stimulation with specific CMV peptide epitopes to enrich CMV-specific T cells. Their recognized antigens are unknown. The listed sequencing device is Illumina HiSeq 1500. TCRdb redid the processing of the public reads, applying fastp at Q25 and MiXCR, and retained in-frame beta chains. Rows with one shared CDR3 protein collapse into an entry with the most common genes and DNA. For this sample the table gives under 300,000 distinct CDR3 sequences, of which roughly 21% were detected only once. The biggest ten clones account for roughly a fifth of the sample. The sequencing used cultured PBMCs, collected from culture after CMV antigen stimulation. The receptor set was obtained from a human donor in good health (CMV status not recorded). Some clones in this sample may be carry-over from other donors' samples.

CDR3 region: CASSYASGAGVGELFF. In DNA, the CDR3 is TGTGCCAGCAGTTACGCGTCAGGGGCGGGGGTCGGGGAGCTGTTTTTT. The genes are TRBV28 and TRBJ2-2; tentative D call: TRBD2 (7 bases). Trimming left V 4 bases short and J 7 bases short, with 19 bases between. The germline gives CDR1 MDHEN, CDR2 SYDVKM. The CDR3 is 16 residues long. The whole variable domain, filled in from reference TRBV28 and TRBJ2-2, reads DVKVTQSSRYLVKRTGEKVFLECVQDMDHENMFWYRQDPGLGLRLIYFSYDVKMKEKGDIPEGYSVSREKKERFSLILESASTNQTSMYLCASSYASGAGVGELFFGEGSRLTVL.

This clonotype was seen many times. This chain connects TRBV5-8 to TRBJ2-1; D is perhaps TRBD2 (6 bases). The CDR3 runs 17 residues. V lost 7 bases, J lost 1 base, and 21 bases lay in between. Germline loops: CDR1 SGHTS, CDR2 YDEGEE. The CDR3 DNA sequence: TGTGCCAGCGGACCGGGACTGACGGCGTATTCCTACAATGAGCAGTTCTTC. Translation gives CASGPGLTAYSYNEQFF.

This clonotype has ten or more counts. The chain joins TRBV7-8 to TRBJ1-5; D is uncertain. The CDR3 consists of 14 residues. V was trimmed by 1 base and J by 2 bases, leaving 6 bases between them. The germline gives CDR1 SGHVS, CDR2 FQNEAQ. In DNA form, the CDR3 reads TGTGCCAGCAGCTTAGGCGCTGGCAATCAGCCCCAGCATTTT. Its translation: CASSLGAGNQPQHF.

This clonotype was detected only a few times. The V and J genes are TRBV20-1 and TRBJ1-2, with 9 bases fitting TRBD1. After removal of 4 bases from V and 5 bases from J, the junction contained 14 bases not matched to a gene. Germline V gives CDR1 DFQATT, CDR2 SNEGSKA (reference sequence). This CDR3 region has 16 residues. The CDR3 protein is CSATSLDRGKWYGYTF. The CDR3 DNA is TGCAGTGCTACCTCCTTAGACAGGGGGAAGTGGTATGGCTACACCTTC.

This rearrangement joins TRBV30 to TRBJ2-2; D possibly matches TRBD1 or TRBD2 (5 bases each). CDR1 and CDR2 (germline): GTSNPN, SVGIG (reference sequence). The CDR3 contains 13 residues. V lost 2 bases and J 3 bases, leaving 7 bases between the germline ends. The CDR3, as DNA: TGTGCCTGGAGTTTGGGGGACACCGGGGAGCTGTTTTTT. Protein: CAWSLGDTGELFF. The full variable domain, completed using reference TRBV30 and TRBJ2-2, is SQTIHQWPATLVQPVGSPLSLECTVEGTSNPNLYWYRQAAGRGLQLLFYSVGIGQISSEVPQNLSASRPQDRQFILSSKKLLLSDSGFYLCAWSLGDTGELFFGEGSRLTVL.

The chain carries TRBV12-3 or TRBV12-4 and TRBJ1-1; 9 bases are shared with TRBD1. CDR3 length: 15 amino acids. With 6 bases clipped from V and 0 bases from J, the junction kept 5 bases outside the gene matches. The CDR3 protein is CASSRDRVMNTEAFF. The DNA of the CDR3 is TGTGCCAGCAGCCGGGACAGGGTTATGAACACTGAAGCTTTCTTT.

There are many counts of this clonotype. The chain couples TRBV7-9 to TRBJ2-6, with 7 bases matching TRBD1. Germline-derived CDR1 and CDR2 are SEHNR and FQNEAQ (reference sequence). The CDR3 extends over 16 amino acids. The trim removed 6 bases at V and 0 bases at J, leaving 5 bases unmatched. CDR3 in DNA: TGTGCCAGCAGTTCGGGACAGACCTCTGGGGCCAACGTCCTGACTTTC. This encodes CASSSGQTSGANVLTF.

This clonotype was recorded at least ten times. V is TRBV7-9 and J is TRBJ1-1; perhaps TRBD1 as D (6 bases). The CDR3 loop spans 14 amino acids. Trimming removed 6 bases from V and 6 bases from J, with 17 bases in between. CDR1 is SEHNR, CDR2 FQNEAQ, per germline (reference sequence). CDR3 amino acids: CASREVRGAAEAFF. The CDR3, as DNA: TGTGCCAGCAGAGAGGTCAGGGGCGCCGCTGAAGCTTTCTTT.

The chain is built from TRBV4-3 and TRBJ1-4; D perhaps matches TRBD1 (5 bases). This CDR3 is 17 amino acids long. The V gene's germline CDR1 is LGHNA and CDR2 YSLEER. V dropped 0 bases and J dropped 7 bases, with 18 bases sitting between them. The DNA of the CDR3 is TGCGCCAGCAGCCAAGAGGGACGGCAGGGCACGGGTGAAAAACTGTTTTTT. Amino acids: CASSQEGRQGTGEKLFF.

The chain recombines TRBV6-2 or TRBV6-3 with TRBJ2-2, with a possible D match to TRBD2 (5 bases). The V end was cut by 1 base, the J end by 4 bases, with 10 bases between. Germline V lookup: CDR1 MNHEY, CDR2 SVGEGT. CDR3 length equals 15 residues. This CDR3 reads CASSYFAGLTGELFF. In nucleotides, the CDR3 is TGTGCCAGCAGTTACTTCGCAGGACTCACCGGGGAGCTGTTTTTT.

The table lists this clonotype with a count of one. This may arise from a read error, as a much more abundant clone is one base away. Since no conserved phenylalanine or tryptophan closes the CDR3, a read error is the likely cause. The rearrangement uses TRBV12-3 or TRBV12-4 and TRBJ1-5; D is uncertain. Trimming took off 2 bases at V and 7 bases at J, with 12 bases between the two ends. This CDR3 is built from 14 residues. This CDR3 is CASSLNGVGQPQHL. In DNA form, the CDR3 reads TGTGCCAGCAGTTTAAACGGGGTCGGACAGCCCCAGCATTTA.

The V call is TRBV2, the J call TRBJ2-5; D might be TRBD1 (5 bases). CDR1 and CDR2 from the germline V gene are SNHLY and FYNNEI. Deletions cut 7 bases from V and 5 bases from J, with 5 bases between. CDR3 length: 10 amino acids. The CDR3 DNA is TGTGCCAGCAAGGGGGAGACCCAGTACTTC. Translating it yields CASKGETQYF.

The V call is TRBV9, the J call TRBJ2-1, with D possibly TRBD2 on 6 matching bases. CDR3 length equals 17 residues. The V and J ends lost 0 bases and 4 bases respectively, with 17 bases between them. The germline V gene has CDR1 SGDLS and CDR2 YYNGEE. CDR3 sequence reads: CASSVETGGQGYNEQFF. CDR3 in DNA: TGTGCCAGCAGCGTAGAAACCGGGGGTCAAGGATACAATGAGCAGTTCTTC.

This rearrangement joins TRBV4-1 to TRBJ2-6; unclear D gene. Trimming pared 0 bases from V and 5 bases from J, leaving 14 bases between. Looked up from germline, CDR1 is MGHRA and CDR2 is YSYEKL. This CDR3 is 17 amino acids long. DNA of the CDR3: TGCGCCAGCAGCCAAGATGTCGCGCAGCTGTGGGCCAACGTCCTGACTTTC. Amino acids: CASSQDVAQLWANVLTF.

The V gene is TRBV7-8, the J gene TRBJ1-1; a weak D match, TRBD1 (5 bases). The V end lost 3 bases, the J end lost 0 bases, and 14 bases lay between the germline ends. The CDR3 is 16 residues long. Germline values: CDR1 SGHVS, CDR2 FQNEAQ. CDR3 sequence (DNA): TGTGCCAGCAGCTTGTACCATAGGGGCGTGAACACTGAAGCTTTCTTT. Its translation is CASSLYHRGVNTEAFF.

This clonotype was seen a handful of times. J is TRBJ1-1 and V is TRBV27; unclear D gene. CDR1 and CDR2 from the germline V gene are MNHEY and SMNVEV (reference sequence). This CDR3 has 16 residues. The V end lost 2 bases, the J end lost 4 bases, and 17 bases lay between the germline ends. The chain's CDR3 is CASSLIRGGSRTEAFF. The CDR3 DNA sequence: TGTGCCAGCAGTTTAATTCGGGGAGGGTCACGCACTGAAGCTTTCTTT.

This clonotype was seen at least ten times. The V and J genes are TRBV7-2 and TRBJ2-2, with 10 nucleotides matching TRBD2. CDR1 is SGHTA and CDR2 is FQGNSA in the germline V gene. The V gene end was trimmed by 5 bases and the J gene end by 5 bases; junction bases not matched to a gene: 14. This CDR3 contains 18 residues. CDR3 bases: TGTGCCAGCAGCCGGTTGGTAGCGGGAGGATCTTTGACCGGGGAGCTGTTTTTT. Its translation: CASSRLVAGGSLTGELFF. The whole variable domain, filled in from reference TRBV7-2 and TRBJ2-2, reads GAGVSQSPSNKVTEKGKDVELRCDPISGHTALYWYRQSLGQGLEFLIYFQGNSAPDKSGLPSDRFSAERTGGSVSTLTIQRTQQEDSAVYLCASSRLVAGGSLTGELFFGEGSRLTVL.

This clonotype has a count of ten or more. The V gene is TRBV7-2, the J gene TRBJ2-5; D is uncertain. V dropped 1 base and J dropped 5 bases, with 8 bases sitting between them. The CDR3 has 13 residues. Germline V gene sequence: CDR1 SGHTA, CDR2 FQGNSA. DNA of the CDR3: TGTGCCAGCAGCTTAGTCGAAAGGGAGACCCAGTACTTC. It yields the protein CASSLVERETQYF.